This TCR beta chain was captured in a study of breast tumors, draining lymph nodes, adjacent tissues. Breast cancer patients provided tissue from their axillary draining lymph nodes. The germline CDR1 and CDR2 sequences are SQVTM and ANQGSEA. The CDR3 runs to 16 residues. TCRdb fed the multiplex PCR reads into MiXCR, producing one record per CDR3 protein. The repertoire holds about 130,000 distinct CDR3 sequences, with just under 20% as singletons. This clonotype showed up just once. A much more abundant neighbour one base away suggests this may be a read error. The sequenced material came from axillary lymph node tissue. The genes are TRBV29-1 and TRBJ2-2; 7 nucleotides line up with TRBD2. The receptor's source is a female donor with breast cancer. Some clones in this sample may be carry-over from other donors' samples. CDR3 DNA: TGCGGCGTTGGCCAGGGTTGGTTAGCGGGCACCGGGGAGCTGTTTTTT. This translates into CGVGQGWLAGTGELFF.